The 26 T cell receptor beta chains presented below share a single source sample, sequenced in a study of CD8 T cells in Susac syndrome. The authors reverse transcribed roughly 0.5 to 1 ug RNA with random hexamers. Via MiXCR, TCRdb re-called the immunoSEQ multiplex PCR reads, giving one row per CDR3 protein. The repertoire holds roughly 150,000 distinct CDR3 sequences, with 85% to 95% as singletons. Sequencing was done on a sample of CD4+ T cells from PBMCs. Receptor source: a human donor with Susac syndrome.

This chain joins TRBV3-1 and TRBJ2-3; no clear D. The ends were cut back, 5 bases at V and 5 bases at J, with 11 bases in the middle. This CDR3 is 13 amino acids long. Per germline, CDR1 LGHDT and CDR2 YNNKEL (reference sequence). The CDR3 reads CASSSPLRDTQYF. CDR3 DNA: TGTGCCAGCAGCAGTCCTTTAAGAGATACGCAGTATTTT.

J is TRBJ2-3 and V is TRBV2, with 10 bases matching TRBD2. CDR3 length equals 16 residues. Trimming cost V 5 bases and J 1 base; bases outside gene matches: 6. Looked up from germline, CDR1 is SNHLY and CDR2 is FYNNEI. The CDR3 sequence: CASSFLAGERTDTQYF. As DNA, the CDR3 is TGTGCCAGCAGTTTCCTAGCGGGGGAGCGCACAGATACGCAGTATTTT.

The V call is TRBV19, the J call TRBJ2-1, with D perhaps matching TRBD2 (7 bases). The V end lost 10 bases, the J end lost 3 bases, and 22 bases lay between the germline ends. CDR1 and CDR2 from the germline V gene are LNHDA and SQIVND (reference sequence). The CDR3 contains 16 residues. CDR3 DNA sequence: TGTGCCACCTCGGGAGAGGGGGGGGCGGACTACAATGAGCAGTTCTTC. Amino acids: CATSGEGGADYNEQFF.

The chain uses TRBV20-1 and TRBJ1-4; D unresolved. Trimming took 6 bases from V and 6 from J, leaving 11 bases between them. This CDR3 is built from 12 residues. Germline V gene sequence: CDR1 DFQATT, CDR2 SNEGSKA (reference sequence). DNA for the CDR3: TGCAGTGCAGGGAGATTGGATGAAAAACTGTTTTTT. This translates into CSAGRLDEKLFF.

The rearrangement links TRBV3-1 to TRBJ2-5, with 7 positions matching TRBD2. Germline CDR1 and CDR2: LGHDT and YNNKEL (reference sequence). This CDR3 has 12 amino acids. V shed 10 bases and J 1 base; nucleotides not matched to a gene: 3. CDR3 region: CATRTSQETQYF. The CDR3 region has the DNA TGTGCCACCCGGACTAGCCAAGAGACCCAGTACTTC.

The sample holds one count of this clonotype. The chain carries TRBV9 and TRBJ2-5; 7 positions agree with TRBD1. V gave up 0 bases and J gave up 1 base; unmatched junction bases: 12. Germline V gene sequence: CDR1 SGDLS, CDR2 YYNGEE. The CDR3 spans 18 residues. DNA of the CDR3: TGTGCCAGCAGCGTAGGCGATCGTCCAGACAGGGCCCAAGAGACCCAGTACTTC. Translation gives CASSVGDRPDRAQETQYF.

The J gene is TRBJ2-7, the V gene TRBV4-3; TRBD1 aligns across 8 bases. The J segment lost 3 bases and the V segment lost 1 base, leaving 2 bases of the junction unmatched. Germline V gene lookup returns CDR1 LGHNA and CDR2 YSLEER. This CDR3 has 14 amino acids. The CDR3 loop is CASSQVRGRYEQYF. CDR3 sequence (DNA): TGCGCCAGCAGCCAAGTCAGGGGGCGCTACGAGCAGTACTTC.

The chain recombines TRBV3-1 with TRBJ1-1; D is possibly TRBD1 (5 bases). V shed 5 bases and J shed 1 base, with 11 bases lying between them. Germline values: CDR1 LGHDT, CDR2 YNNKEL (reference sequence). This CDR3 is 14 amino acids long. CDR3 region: CASSFRVENTEAFF. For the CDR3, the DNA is TGTGCCAGCAGCTTCAGGGTAGAGAACACTGAAGCTTTCTTT. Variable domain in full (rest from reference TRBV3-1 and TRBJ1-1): DTAVSQTPKYLVTQMGNDKSIKCEQNLGHDTMYWYKQDSKKFLKIMFSYNNKELIINETVPNRFSPKSPDKAHLNLHINSLELGDSAVYFCASSFRVENTEAFFGQGTRLTVV.

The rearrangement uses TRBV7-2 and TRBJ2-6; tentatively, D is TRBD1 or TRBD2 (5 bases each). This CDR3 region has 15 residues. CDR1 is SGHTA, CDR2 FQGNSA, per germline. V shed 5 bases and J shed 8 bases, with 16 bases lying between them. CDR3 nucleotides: TGTGCCAGCAGCACCCGTCGCCAGGGACCCAACGTCCTGACTTTC. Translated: CASSTRRQGPNVLTF.

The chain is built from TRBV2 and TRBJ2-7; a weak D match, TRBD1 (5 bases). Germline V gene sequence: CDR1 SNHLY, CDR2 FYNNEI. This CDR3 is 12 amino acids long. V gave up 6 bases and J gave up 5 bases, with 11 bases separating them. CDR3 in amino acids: CASSRSRDEQYF. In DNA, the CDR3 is TGTGCCAGCAGCCGTTCCAGGGACGAGCAGTACTTC.

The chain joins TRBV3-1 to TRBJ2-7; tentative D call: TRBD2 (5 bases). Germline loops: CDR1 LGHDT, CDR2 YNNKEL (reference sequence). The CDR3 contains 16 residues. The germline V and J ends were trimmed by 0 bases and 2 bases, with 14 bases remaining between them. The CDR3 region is CASSQEARGGPYEQYF. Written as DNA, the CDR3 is TGTGCCAGCAGCCAAGAGGCCCGGGGTGGGCCCTACGAGCAGTACTTC.

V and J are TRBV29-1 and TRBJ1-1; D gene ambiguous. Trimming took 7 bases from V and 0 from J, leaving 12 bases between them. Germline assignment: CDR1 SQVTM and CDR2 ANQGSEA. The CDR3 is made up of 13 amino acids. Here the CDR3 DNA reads TGCAGCGCCCAAGGGCAGGTGAACACTGAAGCTTTCTTT. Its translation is CSAQGQVNTEAFF.

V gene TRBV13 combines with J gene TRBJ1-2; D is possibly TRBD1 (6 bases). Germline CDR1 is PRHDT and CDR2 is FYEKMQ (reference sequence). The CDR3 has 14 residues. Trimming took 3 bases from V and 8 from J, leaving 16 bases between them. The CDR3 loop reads CASSFGQGFWGYTF. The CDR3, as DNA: TGTGCCAGCAGCTTCGGCCAGGGGTTTTGGGGCTACACCTTC.

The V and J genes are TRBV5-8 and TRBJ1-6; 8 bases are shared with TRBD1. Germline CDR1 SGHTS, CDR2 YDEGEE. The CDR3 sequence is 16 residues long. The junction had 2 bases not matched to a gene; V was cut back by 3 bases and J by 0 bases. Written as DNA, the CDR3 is TGTGCCAGCAGCTGGACAGGGAGCTCCTATAATTCACCCCTCCACTTT. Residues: CASSWTGSSYNSPLHF.

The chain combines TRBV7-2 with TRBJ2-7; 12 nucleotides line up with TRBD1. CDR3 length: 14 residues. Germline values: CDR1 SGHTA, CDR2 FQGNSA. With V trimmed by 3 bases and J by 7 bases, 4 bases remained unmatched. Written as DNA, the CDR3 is TGTGCCAGCAGCTTCCGGGACAGGGGGCGGGAGCAGTACTTC. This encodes CASSFRDRGREQYF.

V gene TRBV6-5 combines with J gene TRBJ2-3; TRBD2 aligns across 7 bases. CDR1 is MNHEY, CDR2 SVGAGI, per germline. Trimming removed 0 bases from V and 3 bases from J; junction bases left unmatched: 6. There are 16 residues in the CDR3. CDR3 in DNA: TGTGCCAGCAGTTACTCGCAACTAGCGAGGACAGATACGCAGTATTTT. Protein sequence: CASSYSQLARTDTQYF.

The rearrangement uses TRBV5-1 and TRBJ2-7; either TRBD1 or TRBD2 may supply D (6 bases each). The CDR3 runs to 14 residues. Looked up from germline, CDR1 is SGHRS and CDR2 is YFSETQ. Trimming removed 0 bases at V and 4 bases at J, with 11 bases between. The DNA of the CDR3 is TGCGCCAGCAGCTTGGACAGGGACTTATACGAGCAGTACTTC. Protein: CASSLDRDLYEQYF.

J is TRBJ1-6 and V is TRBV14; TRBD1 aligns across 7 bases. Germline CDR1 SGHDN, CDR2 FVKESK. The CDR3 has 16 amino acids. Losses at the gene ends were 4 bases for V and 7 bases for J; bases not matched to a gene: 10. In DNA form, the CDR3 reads TGTGCCAGCAGCCGAGAGATTGGGACAGCCAATTCACCCCTCCACTTT. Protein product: CASSREIGTANSPLHF.

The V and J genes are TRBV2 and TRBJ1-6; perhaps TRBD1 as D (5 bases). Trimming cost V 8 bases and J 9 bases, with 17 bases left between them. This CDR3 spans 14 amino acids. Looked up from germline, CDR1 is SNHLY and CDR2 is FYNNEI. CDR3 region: CASAVGGWGSPLHF. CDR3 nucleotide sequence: TGTGCCAGCGCCGTCGGGGGATGGGGTTCACCCCTCCACTTT.

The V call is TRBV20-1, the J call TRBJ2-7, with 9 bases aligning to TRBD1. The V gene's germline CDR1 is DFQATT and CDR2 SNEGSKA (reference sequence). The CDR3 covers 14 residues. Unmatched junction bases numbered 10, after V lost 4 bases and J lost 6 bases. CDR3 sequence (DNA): TGCAGTGCTACCAAGGGGACAGGGACTCGCGAGCAGTACTTC. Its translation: CSATKGTGTREQYF.

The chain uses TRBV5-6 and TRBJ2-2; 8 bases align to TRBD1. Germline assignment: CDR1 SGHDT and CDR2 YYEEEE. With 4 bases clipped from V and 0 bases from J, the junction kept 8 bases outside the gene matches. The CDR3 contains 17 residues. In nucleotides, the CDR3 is TGTGCCAGCAGCCCGGGGACAGGCCTTACGAACACCGGGGAGCTGTTTTTT. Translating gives CASSPGTGLTNTGELFF.

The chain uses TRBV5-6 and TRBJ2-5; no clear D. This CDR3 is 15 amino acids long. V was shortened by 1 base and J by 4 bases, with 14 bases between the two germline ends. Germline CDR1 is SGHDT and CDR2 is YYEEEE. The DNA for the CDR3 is TGTGCCAGCAGCTTGAGGCCCTCCCCACGAGAGACCCAGTACTTC. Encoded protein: CASSLRPSPRETQYF.

The CDR3 region has the DNA TGTGCCAGCTCACCTATTCGGACAGGGGGAACCTACGAGCAGTACTTC. This translates into CASSPIRTGGTYEQYF. The chain carries TRBV18 and TRBJ2-7, with 10 nucleotides matching TRBD1. CDR1 is KGHSH and CDR2 is LQKENI in the germline V gene. With V trimmed by 3 bases and J by 2 bases, 7 bases remained unmatched. This CDR3 comprises 16 residues.

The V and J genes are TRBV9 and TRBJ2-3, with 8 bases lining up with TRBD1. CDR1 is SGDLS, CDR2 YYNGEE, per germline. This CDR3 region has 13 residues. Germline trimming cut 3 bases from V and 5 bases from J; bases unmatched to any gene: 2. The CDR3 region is CASSAQGEDTQYF. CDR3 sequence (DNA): TGTGCCAGCAGCGCACAGGGGGAAGATACGCAGTATTTT.

Here the CDR3 reads CASSFPGSEEAFF. CDR3 nucleotide sequence: TGCGCCAGCAGCTTCCCAGGTTCCGAGGAAGCTTTCTTT. The genes are TRBV5-1 and TRBJ1-1; D ambiguous. The CDR3 is 13 amino acids. Trimming took 2 bases from V and 8 from J, leaving 13 bases between them. Germline V lookup: CDR1 SGHRS, CDR2 YFSETQ.

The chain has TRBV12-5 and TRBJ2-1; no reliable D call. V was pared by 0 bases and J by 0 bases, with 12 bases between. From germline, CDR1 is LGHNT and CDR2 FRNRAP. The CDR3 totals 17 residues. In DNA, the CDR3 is TGTGCTAGTGGTTTGGTATCTGCAGCATTCTCCTACAATGAGCAGTTCTTC. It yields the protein CASGLVSAAFSYNEQFF.